This record looks at one T cell receptor beta chain sequence and its context. Libraries were prepared by immunoSEQ multiplex PCR; TCRdb keeps only in-frame clonotypes and omits some of them. The table shows fewer than 90,000 clones, with 93% occurring only once. V shed 0 bases and J 5 bases; nucleotides not matched to a gene: 5. The CDR3 extends over 15 amino acids. Germline-derived CDR1 and CDR2 are MGHRA and YSYEKL. The data stem from a study of OX40 agonist ivuxolimab in advanced cancers. Study background: The study enrolled dose-escalation patients with hepatocellular carcinoma, melanoma, renal cell or head and neck cancer.

Sequencing was performed on CD4+ or CD8+ T cells sorted from blood, taken in a trial of the OX40 agonist ivuxolimab. This chain uses TRBV4-1 with TRBJ2-5; 8 nucleotides line up with TRBD1. The source is an adult with an advanced solid tumor such as melanoma, head and neck, liver or kidney cancer. The CDR3 bases are TGCGCCAGCAGCCAAGATCCGACAGGGGATGAGACCCAGTACTTC. It specifies CASSQDPTGDETQYF.